The 13 T cell receptor beta chains in this list originate from one sample, sequenced in a study of control samples from healthy donors and cancer patients. Data came from immunoSEQ multiplex PCR; TCRdb stores just in-frame clones and leaves some out. In the table there are 90,000 to 130,000 clones, roughly four fifths of which are singletons. The sequenced material came from blood. Receptor source: a young man in good health.

This clone came up a few times. V is TRBV2 and J is TRBJ1-1, with 7 bases matching TRBD1. Germline V lookup: CDR1 SNHLY, CDR2 FYNNEI. The CDR3 has 16 residues. The V segment lost 10 bases and the J segment 1 base; nucleotides outside the gene matches: 15. The CDR3, as DNA: TGTGCCACAAAATACAGGGGCGAGACCTCGAACACTGAAGCTTTCTTT. This gives the protein CATKYRGETSNTEAFF.

The chain combines TRBV24-1 with TRBJ1-1; 7 nucleotides match TRBD1. Per germline, CDR1 KGHDR and CDR2 SFDVKD. The CDR3 totals 13 residues. V shed 5 bases and J 6 bases; nucleotides not matched to a gene: 5. The CDR3: CATSAPDRAEAFF. The DNA of the CDR3 is TGTGCCACCAGTGCCCCTGACAGGGCTGAAGCTTTCTTT.

The chain links TRBV15 to TRBJ2-2; 12 bases map to TRBD1. The junction had 6 bases not matched to a gene; V was cut back by 1 base and J by 0 bases. The CDR3 totals 19 residues. Germline V gives CDR1 LNHNV, CDR2 YYDKDF (reference sequence). The CDR3 region is CATSRGPGQGAPNTGELFF. The CDR3 DNA follows: TGTGCCACCAGCAGAGGCCCGGGACAGGGGGCGCCGAACACCGGGGAGCTGTTTTTT.

This sequence joins TRBV7-9 and TRBJ1-1; D is undetermined. The CDR3 runs to 13 residues. Germline loops: CDR1 SEHNR, CDR2 FQNEAQ (reference sequence). Trimming pared 3 bases from V and 0 bases from J, leaving 5 bases between. The CDR3 sequence is CASSLSLNTEAFF. DNA of the CDR3: TGTGCCAGCAGCTTGTCACTGAACACTGAAGCTTTCTTT.

The chain is built from TRBV28 and TRBJ2-5; TRBD2 matches at 8 bases. Germline V gene lookup returns CDR1 MDHEN and CDR2 SYDVKM. CDR3 length: 18 amino acids. V shed 5 bases and J 4 bases; nucleotides not matched to a gene: 18. Written as DNA, the CDR3 is TGTGCCAGCAGTCGCAACGACGGGGGGGGCCGTTTTGTAGAGACCCAGTACTTC. Its translation: CASSRNDGGGRFVETQYF.

This clone was picked up a small number of times. The chain joins TRBV27 to TRBJ2-1; tentatively, D is TRBD1 (7 bases). Trimming shortened V by 8 bases and J by 4 bases, and 18 bases separated the two germline ends. The CDR3 runs to 15 residues. Germline V CDR1 and CDR2: MNHEY, SMNVEV (reference sequence). The CDR3 DNA sequence: TGTGCCAGCCAAAGGGGGGACAGAGCTTACAATGAGCAGTTCTTC. Translated, it gives CASQRGDRAYNEQFF.

This chain uses TRBV19 with TRBJ1-6; D gene unclear. Germline V gene data show CDR1 as LNHDA and CDR2 as SQIVND (reference sequence). The V end lost 3 bases, the J end lost 0 bases, and 9 bases lay between the germline ends. This CDR3 comprises 16 residues. Written as DNA, the CDR3 is TGTGCCAGTAGTATCGGGTGGTCCTCCTATAATTCACCCCTCCACTTT. As protein: CASSIGWSSYNSPLHF.

This CDR3 reads CASKRAGGGTDTQYF. The CDR3 DNA is TGCGCCTCAAAAAGGGCAGGGGGAGGCACAGATACGCAGTATTTT. The rearrangement uses TRBV5-1 and TRBJ2-3; TRBD1 matches at 7 bases. V was clipped by 10 bases and J by 1 base; unmatched bases: 12. Germline V gene sequence: CDR1 SGHRS, CDR2 YFSETQ. There are 15 residues in the CDR3.

This clone was observed a handful of times. The chain uses TRBV6-6 and TRBJ2-6, with D possibly TRBD1 on 8 matching bases. V lost 7 bases and J 2 bases, leaving 15 bases between the germline ends. The CDR3 contains 16 residues. Germline V gene sequence: CDR1 MNHNY, CDR2 SVGAGI (reference sequence). CDR3 sequence: CASNRGGSTGANVLTF. The CDR3 nucleotides are TGTGCCAGCAACAGGGGGGGATCGACTGGGGCCAACGTCCTGACTTTC.

This chain joins TRBV4-1 and TRBJ2-3; D possibly uses TRBD1 or TRBD2 (5 bases each). CDR3 length equals 15 residues. Germline V CDR1 and CDR2: MGHRA, YSYEKL. V was pared by 8 bases and J by 0 bases, with 15 bases between. The CDR3 protein is CASRDWKGSTDTQYF. DNA for the CDR3: TGCGCCAGCCGGGATTGGAAGGGGAGCACAGATACGCAGTATTTT.

V usage is TRBV5-4 and J usage is TRBJ2-3; D perhaps matches TRBD2 (6 bases). This CDR3 comprises 18 residues. From germline, CDR1 is SGHNT and CDR2 YYREEE (reference sequence). V was pared by 0 bases and J by 3 bases, with 20 bases between. The CDR3 region is CASSLAGGSRVGTDTQYF. DNA of the CDR3: TGTGCCAGCAGCTTGGCCGGGGGTTCTAGGGTCGGGACAGATACGCAGTATTTT.

This clone was seen only a few times. The rearrangement uses TRBV19 and TRBJ2-1; D is unclear. Germline lookup yields CDR1 LNHDA and CDR2 SQIVND (reference sequence). The CDR3 totals 14 residues. V was clipped by 3 bases and J by 9 bases, with 15 bases between them. The CDR3 sequence is CASSIASGLGEQFF. The CDR3 DNA reads as TGTGCCAGTAGTATCGCCTCCGGGTTGGGTGAGCAGTTCTTC. Full variable domain (missing parts from reference TRBV19 and TRBJ2-1): DGGITQSPKYLFRKEGQNVTLSCEQNLNHDAMYWYRQDPGQGLRLIYYSQIVNDFQKGDIAEGYSVSREKKESFPLTVTSAQKNPTAFYLCASSIASGLGEQFFGPGTRLTVL.

A few counts support this clone. The CDR3 bases are TGTGCCAGTAGTATAGACATTCTCAGGGGAAGGAATTCACCCCTCCACTTT. Amino acid sequence: CASSIDILRGRNSPLHF. The rearrangement joins TRBV19 to TRBJ1-6, with D perhaps TRBD1 (6 bases). Trimming took off 0 bases at V and 7 bases at J, with 16 bases between the two ends. Germline CDR1 reads LNHDA; CDR2 reads SQIVND (reference sequence). The CDR3 spans 17 residues.